The subject of this entry is one TCR beta chain. The target antigen is unknown. Genomic DNA provided the template from which TCR beta VDJ and CDR3 profiles were obtained. Each CDR3 protein gets one entry after TCRdb re-called the reads with MiXCR. This table has 220,000 or so distinct CDR3 sequences, roughly 60% appearing once. This specimen belongs to a study of CD8+CD57+ T cells in acquired aplastic anemia. Study as a whole: Across the sorted CD4+ and CD8+ cells, DNA amounts averaged roughly 3 ug.

Overall study findings and caveats: The number of CD8+ CDR3 sequences shared by patients and controls was roughly 31.

CDR3 size: 11 residues. Germline-derived CDR1 and CDR2 are MNHNY and SVGAGI (reference sequence). V lost 2 bases and J 8 bases, leaving 6 bases between the germline ends. All sequencing subjects had displayed CD8+CD57+ cell expansion on flow cytometry. The sequenced sample was sorted CD4+, CD8+, or CD8+CD57+ T cells (not recorded which) from PBMCs. The clonotype was recovered from a human donor with aplastic anemia. V gene TRBV6-6 combines with J gene TRBJ1-1, with D unresolved. The CDR3: CASSYNREAFF. DNA of the CDR3: TGTGCCAGCAGTTACAACAGAGAAGCTTTCTTT.